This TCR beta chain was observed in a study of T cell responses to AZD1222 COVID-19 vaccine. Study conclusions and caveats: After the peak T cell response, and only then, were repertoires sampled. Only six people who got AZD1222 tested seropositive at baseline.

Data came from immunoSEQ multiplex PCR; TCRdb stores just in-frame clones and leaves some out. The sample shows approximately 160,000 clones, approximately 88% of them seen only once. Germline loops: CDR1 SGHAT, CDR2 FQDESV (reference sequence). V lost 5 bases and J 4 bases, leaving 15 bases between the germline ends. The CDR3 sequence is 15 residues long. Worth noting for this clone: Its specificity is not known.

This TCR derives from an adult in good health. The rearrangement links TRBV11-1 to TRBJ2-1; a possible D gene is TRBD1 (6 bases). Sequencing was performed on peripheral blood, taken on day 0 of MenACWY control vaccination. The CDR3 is CASSPTTGSYNEQFF. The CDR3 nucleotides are TGTGCCAGCAGCCCGACGACAGGATCATACAATGAGCAGTTCTTC.